This entry lists 15 T cell receptor beta chains sequenced from one sample in a study of CD8+ T cells in alopecia areata. Reverse transcription of extracted RNA yielded cDNA, which provided the sequencing template. The assay was immunoSEQ multiplex PCR, and TCRdb's table has in-frame clones only and misses some. In the table there are under 150,000 clones, approximately 80% of which are singletons. Treatment of the sample: oral pan-JAK inhibitor, 5-10 mg twice daily. This sample comprised CD8+ T cells sorted from blood, obtained at week 4, from a patient treated with tofacitinib. The receptors shown here come from a human donor with alopecia areata.

This clone was picked up a small number of times. The V gene is TRBV29-1, the J gene TRBJ2-1; 7 bases are a match to TRBD2. CDR3 size: 11 residues. CDR1 SQVTM and CDR2 ANQGSEA come from the germline V gene. V shed 6 bases and J 7 bases; nucleotides not matched to a gene: 3. The DNA of the CDR3 is TGCAGCGTGGAACTAGCGAATGAGCAGTTCTTC. It translates to CSVELANEQFF.

The chain joins TRBV4-1 to TRBJ1-6; D gene uncertain. Trimming cost V 4 bases and J 5 bases, with 6 bases left between them. Germline CDR1 and CDR2: MGHRA and YSYEKL. This CDR3 spans 13 amino acids. In DNA form, the CDR3 reads TGCGCCAGCAGCCTGTCCGATAATTCACCCCTCCACTTT. Encoded protein: CASSLSDNSPLHF.

This clone was detected only once. The chain uses TRBV5-1 and TRBJ2-5; no firm D call. V dropped 4 bases and J dropped 2 bases, with 9 bases sitting between them. CDR1 is SGHRS, CDR2 YFSETQ, per germline. The length of the CDR3 is 13 residues. The CDR3 region is CASSVQLQETQYF. Here the CDR3 DNA reads TGCGCCAGCAGCGTCCAACTTCAAGAGACCCAGTACTTC.

This chain links TRBV5-1 with TRBJ2-1; 10 bases are shared with TRBD1. The V and J ends lost 4 bases and 4 bases, in that order; junction bases with no gene match: 5. Germline CDR1 and CDR2: SGHRS and YFSETQ. The CDR3 is 15 amino acids. CDR3 region: CASSLGQGDYNEQFF. CDR3 nucleotides: TGCGCCAGCAGCCTCGGACAGGGGGATTACAATGAGCAGTTCTTC.

Comment on this clone: One junction end does not reproduce the germline sequence, and a read error may be involved. The J gene is TRBJ2-1, the V gene TRBV7-7; D remains ambiguous. The germline V gene has CDR1 SSHAT and CDR2 FNYEAQ (reference sequence). This CDR3 contains 13 residues. CDR3: CASSLEDGYEQFF. CDR3 in DNA: TGTGCTAGCAGCTTAGAGGATGGGTATGAGCAGTTCTTC.

This clone was seen a handful of times. The chain recombines TRBV4-1 with TRBJ2-7; TRBD1 aligns across 7 bases. Germline CDR1 reads MGHRA; CDR2 reads YSYEKL. This CDR3 spans 16 amino acids. The V segment lost 0 bases and the J segment 6 bases; nucleotides outside the gene matches: 11. The CDR3 here is CASSQDYAGQAREQYF. CDR3 in DNA: TGCGCCAGCAGCCAAGATTATGCAGGACAGGCTCGCGAGCAGTACTTC.

V usage is TRBV5-1 and J usage is TRBJ1-1, with D unclear. Germline lookup yields CDR1 SGHRS and CDR2 YFSETQ. This CDR3 spans 15 amino acids. Trimming pared 0 bases from V and 1 base from J, leaving 10 bases between. This CDR3 reads CASSLAVRQNTEAFF. The CDR3 nucleotides are TGCGCCAGCAGCTTGGCCGTACGGCAGAACACTGAAGCTTTCTTT.

The rearrangement uses TRBV15 and TRBJ1-5, with D perhaps TRBD1 (5 bases). Trimming left V 2 bases short and J 4 bases short, with 9 bases between. CDR3 length equals 14 residues. Germline V CDR1 and CDR2: LNHNV, YYDKDF (reference sequence). This CDR3 is CATSRLTGNQPQHF. The CDR3 region has the DNA TGTGCCACCAGCAGATTAACAGGTAATCAGCCCCAGCATTTT.

The V call is TRBV7-8, the J call TRBJ2-1, with TRBD1 as a possible D gene (6 bases). Trimming cost V 6 bases and J 2 bases, with 14 bases left between them. Germline V gives CDR1 SGHVS, CDR2 FQNEAQ. This CDR3 is built from 15 residues. The CDR3 region is CASSPGVAAYNEQFF. The CDR3 nucleotides read TGTGCCAGCAGTCCAGGGGTCGCGGCCTACAATGAGCAGTTCTTC.

This sequence joins TRBV4-1 and TRBJ2-5, with a weak D call TRBD2 (5 bases). The CDR3 loop spans 18 amino acids. CDR1 MGHRA and CDR2 YSYEKL come from the germline V gene. V lost 2 bases, J lost 5 bases, and 24 bases lay in between. CDR3 sequence (DNA): TGCGCCAGCAGCCAAATCAAGGCCGCCGGGCGATGGGAGGAGACCCAGTACTTC. Its protein is CASSQIKAAGRWEETQYF.

This clone was detected only once. Compared with germline, one end of the junction differs, possibly owing to a read error. V is TRBV7-7 and J is TRBJ2-5; the match to TRBD1 covers 7 bases. This CDR3 has 13 residues. Germline V gene lookup returns CDR1 SSHAT and CDR2 FNYEAQ (reference sequence). CDR3 DNA: TGTGCTAGCAGCTCAGGGGGAGCAGAGACCCAGTACTTC. It yields the protein CASSSGGAETQYF.

The rearrangement uses TRBV6-5 and TRBJ1-2; weak D call: TRBD1 (6 bases). V lost 0 bases to trimming and J lost 8 bases, with 19 bases between them. Germline CDR1 MNHEY, CDR2 SVGAGI. The CDR3 consists of 16 residues. The CDR3, as DNA: TGTGCCAGCAGTTACTCGCCCCGGGGGCAACCAGGAGGCTACACCTTC. Protein product: CASSYSPRGQPGGYTF.

This clone has just a few counts. The rearrangement links TRBV29-1 to TRBJ2-7; TRBD1 matches at 9 bases. After removal of 2 bases from V and 1 base from J, the junction contained 6 bases not matched to a gene. The CDR3 contains 15 residues. The germline V gene has CDR1 SQVTM and CDR2 ANQGSEA. CDR3 DNA sequence: TGCAGCGTTGAATACGGGACAGGGCGGTCCTACGAGCAGTACTTC. Its protein product is CSVEYGTGRSYEQYF.

The CDR3 sequence: CASSLEERLYEQYF. Here the CDR3 DNA reads TGTGCCAGCAGCTTAGAGGAGCGGCTCTACGAGCAGTACTTC. The gene calls are TRBV7-9 and TRBJ2-7; D is perhaps TRBD2 (5 bases). Germline V gene sequence: CDR1 SEHNR, CDR2 FQNEAQ (reference sequence). The CDR3 contains 14 residues. V lost 1 base to trimming and J lost 3 bases, with 10 bases between them.

This chain uses TRBV28 with TRBJ2-5; 14 bases line up with TRBD2. V lost 5 bases and J lost 5; bases outside the gene matches: 7. Germline lookup yields CDR1 MDHEN and CDR2 SYDVKM. CDR3 length: 16 residues. The CDR3 region is CASSPRTSGGWETQYF. CDR3 in DNA: TGTGCCAGCAGTCCGAGGACTAGCGGGGGGTGGGAGACCCAGTACTTC.